This T cell receptor beta chain was captured by sequencing in a study of blood T cell repertoires in COVID-19 (dated by TCRdb to 2019 to 2021). Concerning the study at large: Samples covering the acute and convalescent phases of COVID-19 were provided by collaborators in the United States, Italy and Spain. The prospective study material was composed of cDNA or gDNA derived from T cells, B-cell-depleted T cells, or PBMCs. Subjects who had been exposed to COVID-19, were actively infected with it, or had recovered from it provided the deeply sampled blood TCRbeta repertoires that made up the dataset. A freely available public database, intended as a resource for researchers studying the immune response to SARS-CoV-2, is where the repertoires were released. The samples were drawn from the first 160 participants of the ongoing ImmuneRACE study and from over a thousand subjects provided by 6 global collaborators. Sample metadata almost always included a de-identified subject ID, COVID-19 status, age in years and sex. Where available, HLA class I and class II types were taken from metadata supplied by the sample provider and were not determined by assay-based typing.

Participants in the prospective study were aged roughly 18 to 100 years, lived in 20 to 30 United States geographic areas, and enrolled through a virtual design. In the prospective study, participants were assigned to cohorts based on the clinical history participants reported in a screening survey and a study questionnaire. Recovered participants in ImmuneRACE Cohort 3 were defined as having two consecutive negative NP/OP PCR tests, clearance from a healthcare professional, or resolution of symptoms. Mobile phlebotomists in the prospective study collected whole blood, serum and a nasopharyngeal or oropharyngeal swab from every participant. Additional blood draws and questionnaires over an approximately 2-month period could optionally be provided by prospective study participants. Before DNA extraction, blood samples from the prospective study were shipped at room temperature or frozen. General findings and caveats noted by the study authors: The amount of clinical and demographic metadata varied by source and participant and was provided uncurated.

The immunoSEQ Assay, a bias-controlled multiplex PCR, was used to amplify TCRbeta CDR3 regions from genomic DNA. The source study handled its data this way. Within the assay, amplification of reference gene primers was used to estimate how many nucleated cells each sample contained. To quantify the absolute abundance of each unique TCRbeta CDR3 rearrangement, sequence reads were collapsed and filtered. For each sample, productive Simpson clonality was calculated as the square root of Simpson's diversity index across productive rearrangements. What TCRdb holds here is the immuneACCESS table cut down to in-frame rearrangements. Part of the clones is not present; checked against another copy, under half of the missing clones reflect an unresolved V gene, and the others are unexplained. V and J calls and clone size are copied from that table; D and trimming were computed from the DNA. The sample data list hundreds of thousands of clones, and 85% to 90% of these were observed just once. The ten largest account for 2.4% of the sample.

On this clone: This clone's antigen is unknown. The record has no base qualities; no much larger clone is one base away.

Sequencing was done on a sample of PBMCs or T cells enriched from blood (not recorded which). The receptor comes from a woman younger than 30 who had recovered from COVID-19.

DNA sequence: TGCAGTGCTAGTAGCGGGGATACGCAGTATTTT. Its amino acids are CSASSGDTQYF. The chain is made from TRBV20-1 and TRBJ2-3, with 7 junctional bases fitting TRBD2. Looking up the germline V gene (reference sequence) yields CDR1 DFQATT and CDR2 SNEGSKA. Ends trimmed: V by 3 bases, J by 6 bases; bases unmatched to a gene: 0. Spanning cysteine to phenylalanine, the CDR3 consists of 11 amino acids. Of the read, only the CDR3 DNA is kept; its 33 bases are in frame from base 1.